The 28 T cell receptor beta chains in this list originate from one sample, sequenced in a study of blood T cell repertoires in COVID-19. Only in-frame clones appear in the TCRdb table, and some are missing; sequencing was by immunoSEQ multiplex PCR. The sample contains approximately 200,000 clones, roughly 89% of which appear only once. The sample was PBMCs or T cells enriched from blood (not recorded which). The origin of the receptors is a man in his late teens or twenties with acute COVID-19.

The chain couples TRBV5-5 to TRBJ1-2, with D possibly being TRBD1 (6 bases). The CDR3 length is 14 residues. Germline CDR1 and CDR2: SGHKS and YYEKEE (reference sequence). The ends were cut back, 4 bases at V and 6 bases at J, with 16 bases in the middle. Here the CDR3 reads CASSLKQGANGYTF. The CDR3 DNA sequence: TGTGCCAGCAGCCTGAAACAGGGAGCGAATGGCTACACCTTC.

This sequence joins TRBV29-1 and TRBJ2-3, with a tentative D call TRBD1 (5 bases). The V gene's germline CDR1 is SQVTM and CDR2 ANQGSEA. The V gene lost 0 bases and the J gene lost 4 bases, with 8 bases spanning the gap. CDR3 size: 13 residues. CDR3 sequence reads: CSVEEQVPDTQYF. Here the CDR3 DNA reads TGCAGCGTTGAAGAACAGGTCCCAGATACGCAGTATTTT.

The J gene is TRBJ1-6, the V gene TRBV14, with D maybe TRBD1 (5 bases). From germline, CDR1 is SGHDN and CDR2 FVKESK. Deletions cut 5 bases from V and 10 bases from J, with 15 bases between. The CDR3 consists of 14 residues. For the CDR3, the DNA is TGTGCCAGCAGCACCCCAGGGTTTCGGTCACCCCTCCACTTT. Its translation: CASSTPGFRSPLHF.

This clone came up a few times. The CDR3 region is CATSDLTDRNTGELFF. For the CDR3, the DNA is TGTGCCACCAGTGATCTAACGGACAGAAACACCGGGGAGCTGTTTTTT. The rearrangement links TRBV24-1 to TRBJ2-2, with D perhaps TRBD1 (6 bases). CDR3 length equals 16 residues. V shed 3 bases and J shed 2 bases, with 12 bases lying between them. Germline CDR1 and CDR2: KGHDR and SFDVKD.

The CDR3 here is CASSLGLAGHRSTDTQYF. The CDR3 region has the DNA TGCGCCAGCAGCTTGGGACTAGCGGGCCATAGGAGCACAGATACGCAGTATTTT. This chain uses TRBV5-1 with TRBJ2-3; TRBD2 aligns across 10 bases. CDR1 and CDR2 from the germline V gene are SGHRS and YFSETQ. V was pared by 0 bases and J by 0 bases, with 7 bases of the junction left unmatched. The CDR3 is 18 amino acids. The full variable domain, rest sourced from reference TRBV5-1 and TRBJ2-3, is KAGVTQTPRYLIKTRGQQVTLSCSPISGHRSVSWYQQTPGQGLQFLFEYFSETQRNKGNFPGRFSGRQFSNSRSEMNVSTLELGDSALYLCASSLGLAGHRSTDTQYFGPGTRLTVL.

The J gene is TRBJ2-1, the V gene TRBV28, with TRBD2 matching over 9 bases. Per the germline V gene, CDR1 is MDHEN and CDR2 is SYDVKM. After removal of 5 bases from V and 3 bases from J, the junction contained 8 bases not matched to a gene. The CDR3 consists of 16 residues. CDR3 residues: CASSPTGTSSYNEQFF. CDR3 nucleotides: TGTGCCAGCAGTCCGACCGGGACTAGCAGCTACAATGAGCAGTTCTTC.

This sequence joins TRBV9 and TRBJ1-4; weak D call: TRBD1 (5 bases). The CDR3 runs 14 residues. Trimming pared 4 bases from V and 3 bases from J, leaving 10 bases between. Germline V gives CDR1 SGDLS, CDR2 YYNGEE. CDR3 DNA sequence: TGTGCCAGCAGCTTCAGGGAGGCTAATGAAAAACTGTTTTTT. Its protein product is CASSFREANEKLFF.

The V call is TRBV5-1, the J call TRBJ1-3; weak D call: TRBD1 (5 bases). Deletions cut 4 bases from V and 1 base from J, with 9 bases between. The germline V gene encodes CDR1 SGHRS and CDR2 YFSETQ. The CDR3 sequence is 14 residues long. For the CDR3, the DNA is TGCGCCAGCAGCGTGACAGATTCTGGAAACACCATATATTTT. It encodes CASSVTDSGNTIYF.

The V call is TRBV2, the J call TRBJ2-3; D unclear. The CDR3 extends over 10 amino acids. CDR1 SNHLY and CDR2 FYNNEI come from the germline V gene. Deletions cut 5 bases from V and 6 bases from J, with 3 bases between. The CDR3 DNA sequence: TGTGCCAGCAGTCTGGATACGCAGTATTTT. It codes for CASSLDTQYF.

This clone was counted once. The gene calls are TRBV13 and TRBJ2-7; 7 positions agree with TRBD1. Trimming cost V 5 bases and J 3 bases; bases outside gene matches: 10. Germline lookup yields CDR1 PRHDT and CDR2 FYEKMQ (reference sequence). The CDR3 is 15 residues long. The CDR3 bases are TGTGCCAGCAGCCTGGGGACAGATCAAATCTACGAGCAGTACTTC. Its protein product is CASSLGTDQIYEQYF.

This chain uses TRBV5-5 with TRBJ2-6; a weak D match, TRBD1 (6 bases). The germline V gene encodes CDR1 SGHKS and CDR2 YYEKEE (reference sequence). V gave up 0 bases and J gave up 0 bases, with 10 bases separating them. The CDR3 is made up of 17 amino acids. The chain's CDR3 is CASSLGDTNSGANVLTF. CDR3 coding DNA: TGTGCCAGCAGCTTGGGGGACACAAACTCTGGGGCCAACGTCCTGACTTTC.

This clone was observed a few times. This chain links TRBV3-1 (or the pseudogene TRBV3-2) with TRBJ2-7; 8 positions match TRBD1. Germline CDR1 LGHDT, CDR2 YNNKEL (reference sequence). The CDR3 totals 14 residues. V shed 3 bases and J 6 bases; nucleotides not matched to a gene: 7. CDR3 protein: CASSQQGAGSEQYF. For the CDR3, the DNA is TGTGCCAGCAGCCAGCAGGGGGCCGGCAGCGAGCAGTACTTC.

V is TRBV5-3 and J is TRBJ2-7, with TRBD1 identical over 7 bases. TRBV5-3 is treated as an ORF (open reading frame) with a function not yet certain. CDR3 length equals 17 residues. V was pared by 4 bases and J by 3 bases, with 16 bases of the junction left unmatched. The CDR3 region is CARSPGTAKNQIYEQYF. Written as DNA, the CDR3 is TGTGCCAGAAGCCCCGGGACAGCTAAAAACCAAATCTACGAGCAGTACTTC.

This clone has just a few counts. The V and J genes are TRBV20-1 and TRBJ2-5; TRBD2 is a possible D gene (6 bases). Trimming removed 3 bases at V and 4 bases at J, with 15 bases between. The CDR3 is 14 amino acids. The germline CDR1 and CDR2 sequences are DFQATT and SNEGSKA (reference sequence). The DNA for the CDR3 is TGCAGTGCTAGTCAACCCTGGGACTCAGAGACCCAGTACTTC. It codes for CSASQPWDSETQYF.

This chain joins TRBV6-5 and TRBJ1-1, with unresolved D. V dropped 5 bases and J dropped 0 bases, with 7 bases sitting between them. The CDR3 runs to 13 residues. Germline V gene lookup returns CDR1 MNHEY and CDR2 SVGAGI. The CDR3 coding sequence is TGTGCCAGCAGTCCCAACATGAACACTGAAGCTTTCTTT. This codes for CASSPNMNTEAFF.

This chain joins TRBV19 and TRBJ2-1, with TRBD2 identical over 8 bases. Germline CDR1 is LNHDA and CDR2 is SQIVND (reference sequence). The CDR3 length is 16 residues. The V and J ends lost 2 bases and 5 bases, in that order; junction bases with no gene match: 8. The CDR3: CASSILSGGPHNEQFF. The CDR3 region has the DNA TGTGCCAGTAGTATATTGAGCGGGGGTCCGCACAATGAGCAGTTCTTC.

V and J are TRBV21-1 and TRBJ2-7; no check of the table's D call, TRBD2, against the DNA was made. TRBV21-1 is labeled a pseudogene. The CDR3 runs to 17 residues. The CDR3 nucleotides are TGTGCCAGCAGCAAATCAGGGCGAGACGGGAGCTCCTACGAGCAGTACTTC. Amino acid sequence: CASSKSGRDGSSYEQYF.

This clone has a handful of counts. This chain links TRBV29-1 with TRBJ2-1; D not certain. V gave up 3 bases and J gave up 4 bases, with 7 bases separating them. CDR1 SQVTM and CDR2 ANQGSEA come from the germline V gene. CDR3 length: 12 amino acids. This chain's CDR3 is CSVESSYNEQFF. CDR3 nucleotide sequence: TGCAGCGTTGAGTCCTCGTACAATGAGCAGTTCTTC.

V is TRBV25-1 and J is TRBJ2-2; 7 nucleotides line up with TRBD1. The trim removed 4 bases at V and 7 bases at J, leaving 6 bases unmatched. Germline CDR1 reads MGHDK; CDR2 reads SYGVNS. The CDR3 covers 14 residues. CDR3 amino acids: CASSGQTGVGELFF. The DNA of the CDR3 is TGTGCCAGCAGTGGACAAACAGGGGTCGGGGAGCTGTTTTTT.

In DNA, the CDR3 is TGTGCCAGCAGCCCCAGACCCACTACTCGGCAGTTCTTC. It specifies CASSPRPTTRQFF. The chain links TRBV3-1 (or the pseudogene TRBV3-2) to TRBJ2-1; no reliable D call. V was shortened by 4 bases and J by 12 bases, with 16 bases between the two germline ends. Per the germline V gene, CDR1 is LGHDT and CDR2 is YNNKEL (reference sequence). CDR3 size: 13 residues.

The chain recombines TRBV4-1 with TRBJ2-7; 7 nucleotides match TRBD2. Germline CDR1 is MGHRA and CDR2 is YSYEKL. The V gene end was trimmed by 2 bases and the J gene end by 4 bases; junction bases not matched to a gene: 5. The CDR3 contains 14 residues. CDR3 amino acids: CASSQPGGIYEQYF. For the CDR3, the DNA is TGCGCCAGCAGCCAACCCGGGGGGATATACGAGCAGTACTTC.

This clone has a handful of counts. Within the sample, other DNA sequences also encode this same CDR3. The genes are TRBV5-4 and TRBJ2-7, with D uncertain. The V and J ends lost 0 bases and 1 base respectively, with 5 bases between them. Germline V gives CDR1 SGHNT, CDR2 YYREEE (reference sequence). The CDR3 spans 13 residues. In nucleotides, the CDR3 is TGTGCCAGCAGCTTGGCCGGGTCCTACGAGCAGTACTTC. Residues: CASSLAGSYEQYF.

The count of this clone is one. This sequence joins TRBV5-4 and TRBJ1-1; 9 bases are a match to TRBD1. Trimming took 4 bases from V and 2 from J; bases not matched to a gene: 3. Germline V gene data show CDR1 as SGHNT and CDR2 as YYREEE (reference sequence). The length of the CDR3 is 14 residues. The CDR3 DNA sequence: TGTGCCAGCAGCGTGGGACAGGGAAACACTGAAGCTTTCTTT. This encodes CASSVGQGNTEAFF.

The chain has TRBV2 and TRBJ2-1; TRBD2 matches 7 bases. Germline CDR1 is SNHLY and CDR2 is FYNNEI. Trimming cost V 1 base and J 15 bases; bases outside gene matches: 6. CDR3 size: 12 residues. In DNA form, the CDR3 reads TGTGCCAGCAGTGAAGAGGGCGGGAGAAGGTTCTTC. Translated: CASSEEGGRRFF.

The chain joins TRBV10-3 to TRBJ1-2; no reliable D call. The germline gives CDR1 ENHRY, CDR2 SYGVKD. V was trimmed by 2 bases and J by 6 bases, leaving 7 bases between them. There are 12 residues in the CDR3. CDR3 amino acids: CAISERQDGYTF. DNA for the CDR3: TGTGCCATCAGTGAGAGGCAGGATGGCTACACCTTC.

The chain combines TRBV24-1 with TRBJ2-1; 7 bases fit TRBD1. CDR1 and CDR2 from the germline V gene are KGHDR and SFDVKD. Trimming at V came to 8 bases and at J to 8 bases, leaving 11 bases not matched to a gene. CDR3 length: 14 amino acids. The CDR3, as DNA: TGTGCCACCACTGAGTCAGGGGGTGTGGATGAGCAGTTCTTC. Translated, it gives CATTESGGVDEQFF.

The gene calls are TRBV2 and TRBJ1-1; D may be TRBD1 (6 bases). Germline CDR1 is SNHLY and CDR2 is FYNNEI. This CDR3 is 15 amino acids long. Trimming cost V 0 bases and J 2 bases, with 10 bases left between them. The CDR3 DNA reads as TGTGCCAGCAGTGAAGCGGGGACACACAACACTGAAGCTTTCTTT. Protein: CASSEAGTHNTEAFF.

V usage is TRBV10-3 and J usage is TRBJ2-2; the match to TRBD2 covers 12 bases. The CDR3 contains 15 residues. Germline CDR1 reads ENHRY; CDR2 reads SYGVKD. V lost 8 bases, J lost 2 bases, and 3 bases stayed unmatched. CDR3 sequence: CAIRTSGKNTGELFF. Written as DNA, the CDR3 is TGTGCCATCCGGACTAGCGGGAAAAACACCGGGGAGCTGTTTTTT.